One and the same sample provided the 20 T cell receptor beta chains below, sequenced in a study of T cell repertoires in cytomegalovirus infection. TCRdb passed the reads through MiXCR, listing each CDR3 protein once. The profile shows around 550,000 distinct CDR3 sequences, 26% of them singletons. The sample was PBMCs. These receptors were collected from a human donor in good health (CMV status not recorded). Some clones in this sample may be carry-over from other donors' samples.

This clonotype came up a few times. The CDR3 is CAWSVGLAATYEQYV. For the CDR3, the DNA is TGTGCCTGGAGTGTAGGTCTAGCGGCTACCTACGAGCAGTACGTC. The chain employs TRBV30 and TRBJ2-7; 7 bases map to TRBD2. CDR3 length equals 15 residues. CDR1 and CDR2 (germline): GTSNPN, SVGIG (reference sequence). Trimming cost V 0 bases and J 2 bases; bases outside gene matches: 7.

This clonotype came up a few times. The gene calls are TRBV20-1 and TRBJ2-3; the D is unclear. The CDR3 length is 14 residues. Germline-derived CDR1 and CDR2 are DFQATT and SNEGSKA (reference sequence). Trimming took 0 bases from V and 0 from J, leaving 7 bases between them. CDR3 protein: CSARDGSSTDTQYF. The CDR3 DNA reads as TGCAGTGCTAGAGACGGCTCTAGCACAGATACGCAGTATTTT.

The gene calls are TRBV6-4 and TRBJ1-2, with TRBD1 matching over 7 bases. The germline V gene encodes CDR1 MRHNA and CDR2 SNTAGT. V dropped 3 bases and J dropped 4; count of bases not matched to a gene: 8. The CDR3 spans 15 residues. CDR3 in amino acids: CASSESSAGGYGYTF. The CDR3 region has the DNA TGTGCCAGCAGTGAATCGTCGGCAGGGGGCTATGGCTACACCTTC.

V gene TRBV7-2 combines with J gene TRBJ2-5; D may be TRBD1 (6 bases). The CDR3 is 19 residues long. The ends were cut back, 3 bases at V and 5 bases at J, with 28 bases in the middle. The germline V gene has CDR1 SGHTA and CDR2 FQGNSA. Written as DNA, the CDR3 is TGTGCCAGCAGCTTCTCAGCAAGGGGGAAGTACAGTCTTGGGGAGACCCAGTACTTC. Its translation is CASSFSARGKYSLGETQYF.

The rearrangement uses TRBV4-1 and TRBJ1-5; D is uncertain. Trimming shortened V by 0 bases and J by 6 bases, and 12 bases separated the two germline ends. Per germline, CDR1 MGHRA and CDR2 YSYEKL. The CDR3 is made up of 15 amino acids. The CDR3 sequence is CASSQEGGLGQPQHF. The CDR3 bases are TGCGCCAGCAGCCAAGAGGGAGGGTTAGGTCAGCCCCAGCATTTT.

This clonotype was counted ten times or more. This rearrangement joins TRBV6-6 to TRBJ2-1; the match to TRBD2 covers 7 bases. This CDR3 has 18 residues. Germline trimming cut 5 bases from V and 2 bases from J; bases unmatched to any gene: 15. CDR1 and CDR2 from the germline V gene are MNHNY and SVGAGI (reference sequence). CDR3 sequence (DNA): TGTGCCAGCAGTCCACACTCTCCGAGCGGGGCTGCCTACAATGAGCAGTTCTTC. It translates to CASSPHSPSGAAYNEQFF.

This clonotype has a count of ten or more. The genes are TRBV7-2 and TRBJ1-1; D ambiguous. The length of the CDR3 is 14 residues. Deletions cut 1 base from V and 3 bases from J, with 9 bases between. CDR1 is SGHTA, CDR2 FQGNSA, per germline. In DNA, the CDR3 is TGTGCCAGCAGCTTAGTGAAGGGCCACACTGAAGCTTTCTTT. It codes for CASSLVKGHTEAFF.

This chain connects TRBV24-1 to TRBJ1-2; no reliable D call. Germline CDR1 reads KGHDR; CDR2 reads SFDVKD. Between the trimmed V and J ends, which lost 3 bases and 4 bases, there was a span of 11 bases. CDR3 length equals 14 residues. The CDR3 DNA reads TGTGCCACCAGTGATGGGTCAGTATCCTATGGCTACACCTTC. This translates into CATSDGSVSYGYTF.

The J gene is TRBJ2-1, the V gene TRBV7-6; D perhaps matches TRBD1 (5 bases). V shed 5 bases and J shed 4 bases, with 6 bases lying between them. Germline V gives CDR1 SGHVS, CDR2 FNYEAQ. This CDR3 is built from 12 residues. The CDR3 sequence is CASSRQYNEQFF. CDR3 sequence (DNA): TGTGCCAGCAGCCGACAGTACAATGAGCAGTTCTTC.

This chain uses TRBV7-8 with TRBJ1-2, with 7 bases identical to TRBD1. The junction had 4 bases not matched to a gene; V was cut back by 0 bases and J by 0 bases. The CDR3 is made up of 16 amino acids. Germline V gene sequence: CDR1 SGHVS, CDR2 FQNEAQ. The CDR3 coding sequence is TGTGCCAGCAGCTTAGCGGGGACAGAAGCTAACTATGGCTACACCTTC. Its protein is CASSLAGTEANYGYTF.

This clonotype was detected only a few times. The rearrangement links TRBV2 to TRBJ1-2, with no clear D. CDR1 is SNHLY and CDR2 is FYNNEI in the germline V gene. The CDR3 is 12 residues long. Trimming cost V 4 bases and J 3 bases, with 6 bases left between them. CDR3 DNA sequence: TGTGCCAGCAGTGTGGAAGACTATGGCTACACCTTC. This codes for CASSVEDYGYTF.

The gene calls are TRBV4-3 and TRBJ1-5; D might be TRBD1 (5 bases). The CDR3 contains 16 residues. Per germline, CDR1 LGHNA and CDR2 YSLEER. The ends were cut back, 1 base at V and 1 base at J, with 11 bases in the middle. The CDR3 sequence is CASSQAFRESNQPQHF. The CDR3 DNA is TGCGCCAGCAGCCAAGCGTTCAGGGAGAGCAATCAGCCCCAGCATTTT.

This clonotype was counted a few times. In DNA form, the CDR3 reads TGTGCCAGCAGTGAATTGGACGAGCAGTACGTC. It codes for CASSELDEQYV. This chain links TRBV2 with TRBJ2-7; the D is unclear. The germline V gene encodes CDR1 SNHLY and CDR2 FYNNEI. This CDR3 comprises 11 residues. V was shortened by 2 bases and J by 5 bases, with 4 bases between the two germline ends.

The CDR3 reads CASSQLTADREYGYTF. The CDR3 DNA sequence: TGTGCCAGCAGCCAACTAACTGCAGACAGGGAGTATGGCTACACCTTC. V gene TRBV4-2 combines with J gene TRBJ1-2; 7 bases are a match to TRBD1. Germline loops: CDR1 LGHNA, CDR2 YNFKEQ. The J segment lost 5 bases and the V segment lost 2 bases, leaving 11 bases of the junction unmatched. This CDR3 has 16 residues.

Here the CDR3 reads CSATPAGGGQETQYF. The CDR3 coding sequence is TGCAGTGCTACTCCGGCGGGAGGAGGACAAGAGACCCAGTACTTC. The chain has TRBV20-1 and TRBJ2-5, with 8 bases lining up with TRBD2. V lost 4 bases and J lost 2; bases outside the gene matches: 9. The CDR3 totals 15 residues. CDR1 and CDR2 from the germline V gene are DFQATT and SNEGSKA (reference sequence).

The chain is built from TRBV18 and TRBJ2-1; no clear D. Germline V gene data show CDR1 as KGHSH and CDR2 as LQKENI. Trimming left V 0 bases short and J 2 bases short, with 11 bases between. The CDR3 is 16 amino acids. CDR3 DNA: TGTGCCAGCTCACCACCGTCGGACGGCCCCTACAATGAGCAGTTCTTC. Its translation: CASSPPSDGPYNEQFF. Full variable domain (outside the CDR3, taken from reference TRBV18 and TRBJ2-1): NAGVMQNPRHLVRRRGQEARLRCSPMKGHSHVYWYRQLPEEGLKFMVYLQKENIIDESGMPKERFSAEFPKEGPSILRIQQVVRGDSAAYFCASSPPSDGPYNEQFFGPGTRLTVL.

This clonotype came up a few times. The gene calls are TRBV7-2 and TRBJ1-6; perhaps TRBD1 as D (6 bases). This CDR3 comprises 15 residues. The germline CDR1 and CDR2 sequences are SGHTA and FQGNSA. V lost 7 bases and J 5 bases, leaving 15 bases between the germline ends. In DNA, the CDR3 is TGTGCCAGCACCTTTACAGGGTTAGATAATTCACCCCTCCACTTT. This translates into CASTFTGLDNSPLHF.

The chain uses TRBV12-3 or TRBV12-4 and TRBJ1-5, with 12 positions matching TRBD1. V shed 3 bases, J shed 6 bases, and the junction held 9 bases outside the gene matches. The CDR3 covers 17 residues. The CDR3 here is CASSFSRDRGQSQPQHF. As DNA, the CDR3 is TGTGCCAGCAGTTTCTCCCGGGACAGGGGGCAGAGTCAGCCCCAGCATTTT.

The table lists this clonotype with a few counts. The chain combines TRBV7-6 with TRBJ2-7; weak D call: TRBD2 (5 bases). This CDR3 contains 13 residues. Germline V gene data show CDR1 as SGHVS and CDR2 as FNYEAQ. The germline V and J ends were trimmed by 2 bases and 5 bases, with 10 bases remaining between them. CDR3 nucleotides: TGTGCCAGCAGCTTATCGGGAAGCAACGAGCAGTACTTC. It codes for CASSLSGSNEQYF. The complete variable domain, with remaining parts taken from reference TRBV7-6 and TRBJ2-7, reads GAGVSQSPRYKVTKRGQDVALRCDPISGHVSLYWYRQALGQGPEFLTYFNYEAQQDKSGLPNDRFSAERPEGSISTLTIQRTEQRDSAMYRCASSLSGSNEQYFGPGTRLTVT.

This clonotype was counted many times. This chain joins TRBV7-2 and TRBJ2-1; weak D call: TRBD2 (5 bases). V dropped 7 bases and J dropped 5 bases, with 15 bases sitting between them. There are 14 residues in the CDR3. From germline, CDR1 is SGHTA and CDR2 FQGNSA. The CDR3 DNA reads TGTGCCAGCAAGATTCGGCGGGCGAACAATGAGCAGTTCTTC. Amino acids: CASKIRRANNEQFF.